One sample yielded the 27 T cell receptor beta chains listed below, sequenced in a study of vaccination effects on CD4 cells after COVID-19. Peptide-pool stimulation followed by sequencing identified expanded antigen-specific CD4+ clonotypes in the ViraFEST assay. Following 10 days of culture, CD4+ T cells were isolated. The person's infection with SARS-CoV-2, confirmed by PCR, took place between March and December 2020. Their specific antigens are unknown. Profiled with immunoSEQ multiplex PCR; TCRdb holds only in-frame clones, not every one. Seen here are about 40,000 clones, 73% observed once, and the top ten hold about a third. The sequences come from CD4+ T cells from PBMCs cultured with a peptide pool, collected before COVID-19 vaccination. The source is a human donor who had a prior SARS-CoV-2 infection.

The chain is built from TRBV13 and TRBJ2-1, with TRBD1 matching over 8 bases. Germline CDR1 PRHDT, CDR2 FYEKMQ (reference sequence). There are 14 residues in the CDR3. V trimming: 1 base; J trimming: 6 bases; junction bases outside the gene matches: 2. CDR3 sequence: CASSLVGTGNEQFF. CDR3 nucleotide sequence: TGTGCCAGCAGCTTAGTAGGGACAGGCAATGAGCAGTTCTTC.

This clone turned up a few times. The CDR3 loop is CASSRRVRYEQYF. DNA of the CDR3: TGTGCCAGCAGTAGGAGGGTCAGATACGAGCAGTACTTC. The V gene is TRBV7-2, the J gene TRBJ2-7, with a tentative D call TRBD2 (6 bases). The germline gives CDR1 SGHTA, CDR2 FQGNSA. This CDR3 region has 13 residues. Trimming took off 6 bases at V and 4 bases at J, with 13 bases between the two ends.

This chain connects TRBV7-2 to TRBJ1-1, with D perhaps TRBD1 (6 bases). The CDR3 sequence is 14 residues long. V was trimmed by 3 bases and J by 1 base, leaving 9 bases between them. Germline CDR1 is SGHTA and CDR2 is FQGNSA. CDR3 in amino acids: CASSLDRSNTEAFF. CDR3 nucleotides: TGTGCCAGCAGCTTGGACAGATCGAACACTGAAGCTTTCTTT.

The V call is TRBV2, the J call TRBJ1-3; possible D gene TRBD1, 6 bases. The V gene's germline CDR1 is SNHLY and CDR2 FYNNEI. V was cut by 9 bases and J by 4 bases, with 22 bases left in between. This CDR3 is 16 amino acids long. CDR3 in amino acids: CASSLMGGLSGNTIYF. In DNA, the CDR3 is TGTGCCAGTTCTCTGATGGGGGGGCTCTCGGGAAACACCATATATTTT.

This clone was counted only a few times. This chain connects TRBV14 to TRBJ2-3, with D possibly being TRBD2 (6 bases). The CDR3 loop spans 13 amino acids. Trimming removed 5 bases at V and 8 bases at J, with 14 bases between. Germline V gene lookup returns CDR1 SGHDN and CDR2 FVKESK. The CDR3 reads CASSGTGVSTQYF. The CDR3, as DNA: TGTGCCAGCAGCGGGACGGGAGTAAGTACGCAGTATTTT.

The chain couples TRBV5-1 to TRBJ2-3; D is perhaps TRBD1 or TRBD2 (5 bases each). From germline, CDR1 is SGHRS and CDR2 YFSETQ. This CDR3 is 17 amino acids long. V was cut by 0 bases and J by 0 bases, with 14 bases left in between. The CDR3 is CASSLARGADSTDTQYF. In DNA form, the CDR3 reads TGCGCCAGCAGCTTGGCCCGAGGGGCAGATAGCACAGATACGCAGTATTTT.

This clone has just a few counts. This rearrangement joins TRBV7-2 to TRBJ2-2; 7 bases line up with TRBD1. Looked up from germline, CDR1 is SGHTA and CDR2 is FQGNSA. This CDR3 region has 15 residues. V lost 5 bases and J lost 6; bases outside the gene matches: 9. CDR3 residues: CASSPRGRASGELFF. The CDR3 DNA sequence: TGTGCCAGCAGCCCTAGGGGGCGGGCCTCCGGGGAGCTGTTTTTT.

The rearrangement uses TRBV7-9 and TRBJ2-1, with D maybe TRBD2 (5 bases). Germline V gene data show CDR1 as SEHNR and CDR2 as FQNEAQ (reference sequence). CDR3 length: 12 amino acids. V gave up 6 bases and J gave up 11 bases, with 14 bases separating them. This chain's CDR3 is CASSRPSGQQFF. CDR3 nucleotides: TGTGCCAGCAGTAGACCCAGCGGCCAGCAGTTCTTC.

The V and J genes are TRBV7-2 and TRBJ2-3; 8 bases line up with TRBD2. This CDR3 is built from 14 residues. Germline V gene data show CDR1 as SGHTA and CDR2 as FQGNSA. Losses at the gene ends were 5 bases for V and 6 bases for J; bases not matched to a gene: 7. This chain's CDR3 is CASSPRLASDTQYF. The CDR3 DNA is TGTGCCAGCAGCCCGAGACTAGCGTCGGATACGCAGTATTTT. The entire variable domain, with the rest obtained from reference TRBV7-2 and TRBJ2-3, is as follows: GAGVSQSPSNKVTEKGKDVELRCDPISGHTALYWYRQSLGQGLEFLIYFQGNSAPDKSGLPSDRFSAERTGGSVSTLTIQRTQQEDSAVYLCASSPRLASDTQYFGPGTRLTVL.

The CDR3 region has the DNA TGTGCCAGCAGCTTGGAGGTTAGCGGGGAGGAGGAGACCCAGTACTTC. This gives the protein CASSLEVSGEEETQYF. The chain employs TRBV5-4 and TRBJ2-5; 8 bases align to TRBD2. Germline lookup yields CDR1 SGHNT and CDR2 YYREEE (reference sequence). CDR3 length: 16 amino acids. V lost 0 bases, J lost 5 bases, and 9 bases stayed unmatched.

This chain connects TRBV27 to TRBJ2-7; 8 nucleotides agree with TRBD1. Per the germline V gene, CDR1 is MNHEY and CDR2 is SMNVEV (reference sequence). Losses at the gene ends were 3 bases for V and 3 bases for J; bases not matched to a gene: 4. This CDR3 spans 14 amino acids. The CDR3 reads CASSFRGHLYEQYF. CDR3 nucleotides: TGTGCCAGCAGTTTCAGGGGGCACCTCTACGAGCAGTACTTC.

The chain combines TRBV5-1 with TRBJ2-7; no reliable D call. Germline V gene data show CDR1 as SGHRS and CDR2 as YFSETQ. CDR3 size: 14 residues. V was cut by 0 bases and J by 0 bases, with 7 bases left in between. CDR3 in DNA: TGCGCCAGCAGCTTGGAGCCGGTCTCCTACGAGCAGTACTTC. It is translated as CASSLEPVSYEQYF.

The V and J genes are TRBV5-1 and TRBJ1-4; D gene uncertain. V lost 2 bases, J lost 6 bases, and 11 bases lay in between. CDR1 and CDR2 (germline): SGHRS, YFSETQ. CDR3 length equals 14 residues. CDR3: CASSLNGGDEKLFF. The CDR3 region has the DNA TGCGCCAGCAGCTTAAATGGTGGAGATGAAAAACTGTTTTTT.

CDR3 DNA: TGTGCCAGCAGCCAAGAAGTGTTTCGGGGGCAAGAGACCCAGTACTTC. Residues: CASSQEVFRGQETQYF. J is TRBJ2-5 and V is TRBV4-2, with D possibly TRBD2 on 6 matching bases. The CDR3 has 16 amino acids. V lost 0 bases, J lost 2 bases, and 13 bases lay in between. Per the germline V gene, CDR1 is LGHNA and CDR2 is YNFKEQ.

As concerns this clone: Germline is not matched at one junction end, which may reflect a read error. The gene calls are TRBV19 and TRBJ2-7; 8 nucleotides line up with TRBD1. The CDR3 sequence is 14 residues long. Germline lookup yields CDR1 LNHDA and CDR2 SQIVND (reference sequence). This CDR3 is CTSSINLGQGEQYF. The DNA of the CDR3 is TGTACCAGTAGTATTAATCTCGGACAGGGCGAGCAGTACTTC.

This CDR3 reads CASSQGYRGTNTEAFF. CDR3 bases: TGCGCCAGCAGCCAAGGGTATCGGGGAACAAACACTGAAGCTTTCTTT. The chain links TRBV4-3 to TRBJ1-1, with D uncertain. From germline, CDR1 is LGHNA and CDR2 YSLEER. Trimming left V 1 base short and J 2 bases short, with 14 bases between. The CDR3 has 16 residues.

The CDR3 reads CASSIGKAGEQFF. The CDR3, as DNA: TGTGCCAGTAGTATAGGGAAGGCGGGTGAGCAGTTCTTC. The gene calls are TRBV19 and TRBJ2-1, with D perhaps TRBD2 (5 bases). This CDR3 has 13 amino acids. The V end was cut by 1 base, the J end by 9 bases, with 10 bases between. The germline V gene has CDR1 LNHDA and CDR2 SQIVND (reference sequence).

V usage is TRBV30 and J usage is TRBJ2-7; 11 nucleotides line up with TRBD2. Germline-derived CDR1 and CDR2 are GTSNPN and SVGIG (reference sequence). This CDR3 spans 15 amino acids. Trimming took 8 bases from V and 0 from J; bases not matched to a gene: 9. CDR3 sequence (DNA): TGTGCCGGAAAAACTAGCGGGGGTTTCTCCTACGAGCAGTACTTC. As protein: CAGKTSGGFSYEQYF.

This chain links TRBV24-1 with TRBJ1-2; D not certain. Germline V gene data show CDR1 as KGHDR and CDR2 as SFDVKD. The CDR3 extends over 12 amino acids. The V end lost 1 base, the J end lost 6 bases, and 5 bases lay between the germline ends. The CDR3 DNA reads TGTGCCACCAGTGATTTTAGCGATGGCTACACCTTC. Translated: CATSDFSDGYTF.

The V gene is TRBV5-1, the J gene TRBJ2-3; weak D call: TRBD2 (5 bases). V gave up 2 bases and J gave up 2 bases, with 9 bases separating them. Germline V lookup: CDR1 SGHRS, CDR2 YFSETQ. The CDR3 covers 14 residues. The CDR3 loop is CASSLERLTDTQYF. CDR3 bases: TGCGCCAGCAGCTTAGAGCGGCTCACAGATACGCAGTATTTT.

This clone was seen just once. This chain uses TRBV29-1 with TRBJ1-1; D not resolved. CDR3 length equals 14 residues. From germline, CDR1 is SQVTM and CDR2 ANQGSEA. The germline V and J ends were trimmed by 0 bases and 3 bases, with 11 bases remaining between them. Written as DNA, the CDR3 is TGCAGCGTTGAAGAGATGGGAGAGTACACTGAAGCTTTCTTT. Amino acids: CSVEEMGEYTEAFF.

V usage is TRBV19 and J usage is TRBJ2-6; D is undetermined. The CDR3 has 14 amino acids. Germline-derived CDR1 and CDR2 are LNHDA and SQIVND (reference sequence). Trimming took off 10 bases at V and 4 bases at J, with 14 bases between the two ends. For the CDR3, the DNA is TGTGCCACAGAGAGTGTAAGGGGGGCCAACGTCCTGACTTTC. Translating gives CATESVRGANVLTF.

The J gene is TRBJ2-7, the V gene TRBV5-1; 10 nucleotides match TRBD2. Germline V CDR1 and CDR2: SGHRS, YFSETQ. V gave up 0 bases and J gave up 6 bases; unmatched junction bases: 6. The CDR3 has 15 residues. In nucleotides, the CDR3 is TGCGCCAGCAGCTTGGATGGTAGCGGGAGGTCCGAGCAGTACTTC. Its protein product is CASSLDGSGRSEQYF.

This clone was seen a few times. The V call is TRBV27, the J call TRBJ2-1; TRBD2 might be the D (5 bases). This CDR3 has 14 residues. From germline, CDR1 is MNHEY and CDR2 SMNVEV (reference sequence). The V and J ends lost 10 bases and 13 bases respectively, with 26 bases between them. CDR3 sequence reads: CATQISGLRPFQFF. The CDR3 DNA follows: TGTGCCACCCAAATAAGCGGTTTACGGCCTTTTCAGTTCTTC.

The chain employs TRBV20-1 and TRBJ1-3; 7 bases align to TRBD1. V lost 3 bases and J lost 3; bases outside the gene matches: 5. The germline gives CDR1 DFQATT, CDR2 SNEGSKA (reference sequence). The CDR3 is 14 amino acids. CDR3 residues: CSASYRGSGNTIYF. The CDR3 DNA follows: TGCAGTGCTAGTTACAGGGGAAGTGGAAACACCATATATTTT.

The rearrangement links TRBV15 to TRBJ2-7; no clear D gene. The V end was cut by 0 bases, the J end by 0 bases, with 9 bases between. The CDR3 has 15 amino acids. The germline V gene has CDR1 LNHNV and CDR2 YYDKDF (reference sequence). CDR3 protein: CATSREGMGSYEQYF. CDR3 in DNA: TGTGCCACCAGCAGAGAGGGGATGGGCTCCTACGAGCAGTACTTC.

This chain joins TRBV4-3 and TRBJ1-2; 7 bases agree with TRBD1. This CDR3 has 17 residues. Trimming removed 1 base from V and 4 bases from J; junction bases left unmatched: 12. CDR1 is LGHNA, CDR2 YSLEER, per germline. Here the CDR3 reads CASSQGQGMRGGYGYTF. CDR3 DNA sequence: TGCGCCAGCAGCCAAGGACAGGGAATGAGGGGTGGCTATGGCTACACCTTC.